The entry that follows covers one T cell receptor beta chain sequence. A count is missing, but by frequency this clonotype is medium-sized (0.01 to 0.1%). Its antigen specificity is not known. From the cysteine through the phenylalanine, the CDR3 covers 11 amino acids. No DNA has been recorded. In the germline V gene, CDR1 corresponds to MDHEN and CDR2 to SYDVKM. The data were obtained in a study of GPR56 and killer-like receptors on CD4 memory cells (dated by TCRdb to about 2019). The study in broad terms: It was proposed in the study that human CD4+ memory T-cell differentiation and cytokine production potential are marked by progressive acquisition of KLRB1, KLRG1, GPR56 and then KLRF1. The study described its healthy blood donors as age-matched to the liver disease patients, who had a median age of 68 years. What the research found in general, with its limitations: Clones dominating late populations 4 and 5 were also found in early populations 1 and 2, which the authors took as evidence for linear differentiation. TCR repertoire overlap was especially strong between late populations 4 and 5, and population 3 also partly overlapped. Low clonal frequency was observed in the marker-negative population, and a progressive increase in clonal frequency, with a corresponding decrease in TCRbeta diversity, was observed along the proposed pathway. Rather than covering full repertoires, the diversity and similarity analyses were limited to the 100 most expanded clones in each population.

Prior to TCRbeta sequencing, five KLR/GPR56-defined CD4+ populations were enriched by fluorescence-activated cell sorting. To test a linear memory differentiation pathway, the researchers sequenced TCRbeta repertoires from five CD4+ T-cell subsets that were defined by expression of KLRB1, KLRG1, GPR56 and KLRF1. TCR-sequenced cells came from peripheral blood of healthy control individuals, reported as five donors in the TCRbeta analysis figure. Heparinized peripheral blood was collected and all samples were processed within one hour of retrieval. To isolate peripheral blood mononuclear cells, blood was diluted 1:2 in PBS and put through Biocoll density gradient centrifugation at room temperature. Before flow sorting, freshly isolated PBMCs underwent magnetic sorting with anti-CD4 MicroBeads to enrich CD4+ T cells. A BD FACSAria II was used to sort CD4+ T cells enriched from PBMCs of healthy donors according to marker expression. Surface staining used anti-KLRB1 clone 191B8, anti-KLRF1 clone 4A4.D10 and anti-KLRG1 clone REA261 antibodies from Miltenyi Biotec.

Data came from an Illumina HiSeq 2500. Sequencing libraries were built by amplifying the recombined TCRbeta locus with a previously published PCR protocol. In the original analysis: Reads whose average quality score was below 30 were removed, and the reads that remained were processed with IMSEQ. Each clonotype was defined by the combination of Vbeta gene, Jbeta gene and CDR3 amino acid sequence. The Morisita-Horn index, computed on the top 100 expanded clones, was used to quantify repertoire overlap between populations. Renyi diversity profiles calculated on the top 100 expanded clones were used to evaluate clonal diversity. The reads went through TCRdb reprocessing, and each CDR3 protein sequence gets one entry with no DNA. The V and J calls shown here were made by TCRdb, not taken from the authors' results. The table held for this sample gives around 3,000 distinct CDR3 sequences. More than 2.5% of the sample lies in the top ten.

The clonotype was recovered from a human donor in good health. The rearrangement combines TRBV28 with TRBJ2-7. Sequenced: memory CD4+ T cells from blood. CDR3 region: CASSFSYEQYF.